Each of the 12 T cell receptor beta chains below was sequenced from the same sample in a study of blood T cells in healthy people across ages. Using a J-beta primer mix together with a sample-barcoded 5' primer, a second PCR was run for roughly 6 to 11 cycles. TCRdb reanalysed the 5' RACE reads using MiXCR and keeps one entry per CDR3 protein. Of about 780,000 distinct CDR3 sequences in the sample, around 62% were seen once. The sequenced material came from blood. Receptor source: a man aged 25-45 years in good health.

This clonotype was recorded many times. CDR3 nucleotides: TGTGCCAGCACTCGGACAGGGGGCGGTTATTCACCCCTCCACTTT. This codes for CASTRTGGGYSPLHF. The J gene is TRBJ1-6, the V gene TRBV13, with 11 bases matching TRBD1. Trimming took 7 bases from V and 8 from J; bases not matched to a gene: 7. The CDR3 extends over 15 amino acids. Germline-derived CDR1 and CDR2 are PRHDT and FYEKMQ (reference sequence).

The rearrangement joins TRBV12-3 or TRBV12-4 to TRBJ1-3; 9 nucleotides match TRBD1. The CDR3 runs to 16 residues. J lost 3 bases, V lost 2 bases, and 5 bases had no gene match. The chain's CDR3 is CASSLKQGAFGNTIYF. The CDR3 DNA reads TGTGCCAGCAGTTTAAAACAGGGGGCATTTGGAAACACCATATATTTT.

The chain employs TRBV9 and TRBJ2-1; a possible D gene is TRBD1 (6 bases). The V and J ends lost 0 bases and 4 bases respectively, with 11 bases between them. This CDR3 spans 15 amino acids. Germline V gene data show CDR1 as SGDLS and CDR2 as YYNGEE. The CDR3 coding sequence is TGTGCCAGCAGCGTAGCTACTGGACAGTACAATGAGCAGTTCTTC. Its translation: CASSVATGQYNEQFF.

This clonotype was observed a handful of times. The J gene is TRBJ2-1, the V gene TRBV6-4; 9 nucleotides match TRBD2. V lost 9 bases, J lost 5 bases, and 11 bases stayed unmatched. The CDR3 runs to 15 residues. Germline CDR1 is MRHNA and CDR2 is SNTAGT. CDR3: CAREHSGGTHNEQFF. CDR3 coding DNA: TGTGCCAGGGAGCACAGCGGGGGGACTCACAATGAGCAGTTCTTC.

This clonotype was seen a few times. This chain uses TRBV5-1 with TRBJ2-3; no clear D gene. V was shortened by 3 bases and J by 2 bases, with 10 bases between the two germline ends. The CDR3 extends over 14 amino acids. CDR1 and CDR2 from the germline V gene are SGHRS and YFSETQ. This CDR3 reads CASSYQQITDTQYF. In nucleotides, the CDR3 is TGCGCCAGCAGCTACCAGCAAATCACAGATACGCAGTATTTT. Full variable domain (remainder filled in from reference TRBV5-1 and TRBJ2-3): KAGVTQTPRYLIKTRGQQVTLSCSPISGHRSVSWYQQTPGQGLQFLFEYFSETQRNKGNFPGRFSGRQFSNSRSEMNVSTLELGDSALYLCASSYQQITDTQYFGPGTRLTVL.

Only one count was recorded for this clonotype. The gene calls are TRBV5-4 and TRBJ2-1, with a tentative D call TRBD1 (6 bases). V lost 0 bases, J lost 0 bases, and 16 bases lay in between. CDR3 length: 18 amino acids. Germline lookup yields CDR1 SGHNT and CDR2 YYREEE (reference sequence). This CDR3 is CASSLGWGPRGSYNEQFF. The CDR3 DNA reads TGTGCCAGCAGCTTGGGGTGGGGGCCCCGCGGCTCCTACAATGAGCAGTTCTTC.

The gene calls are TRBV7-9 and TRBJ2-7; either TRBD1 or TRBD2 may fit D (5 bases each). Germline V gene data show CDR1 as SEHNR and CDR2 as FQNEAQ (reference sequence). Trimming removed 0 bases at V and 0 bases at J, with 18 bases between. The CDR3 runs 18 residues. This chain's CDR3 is CASSLARAQTVSSYEQYF. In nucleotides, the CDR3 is TGTGCCAGCAGCTTAGCGCGGGCTCAGACAGTGAGCTCCTACGAGCAGTACTTC. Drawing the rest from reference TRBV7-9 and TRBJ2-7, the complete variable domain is DTGVSQNPRHKITKRGQNVTFRCDPISEHNRLYWYRQTLGQGPEFLTYFQNEAQLEKSRLLSDRFSAERPKGSFSTLEIQRTEQGDSAMYLCASSLARAQTVSSYEQYFGPGTRLTVT.

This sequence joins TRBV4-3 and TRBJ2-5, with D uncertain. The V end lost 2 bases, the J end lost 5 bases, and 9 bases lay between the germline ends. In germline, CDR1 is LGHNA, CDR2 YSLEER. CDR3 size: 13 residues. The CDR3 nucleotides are TGCGCCAGCAGCCAAATGAGATGGGAGACCCAGTACTTC. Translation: CASSQMRWETQYF.

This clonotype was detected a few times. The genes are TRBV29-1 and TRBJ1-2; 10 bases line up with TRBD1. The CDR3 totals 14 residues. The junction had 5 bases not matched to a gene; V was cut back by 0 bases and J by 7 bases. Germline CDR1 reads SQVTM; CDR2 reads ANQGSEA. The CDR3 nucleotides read TGCAGCGTTGAAGATCCCCGGGACAGGGGTGGCTACACCTTC. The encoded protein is CSVEDPRDRGGYTF.

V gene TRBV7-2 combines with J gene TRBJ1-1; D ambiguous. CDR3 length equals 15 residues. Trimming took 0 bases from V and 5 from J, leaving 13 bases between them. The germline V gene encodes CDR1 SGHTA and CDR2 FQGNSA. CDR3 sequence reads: CASSLAGGPGTEAFF. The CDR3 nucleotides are TGTGCCAGCAGCTTAGCGGGAGGGCCGGGAACTGAAGCTTTCTTT.

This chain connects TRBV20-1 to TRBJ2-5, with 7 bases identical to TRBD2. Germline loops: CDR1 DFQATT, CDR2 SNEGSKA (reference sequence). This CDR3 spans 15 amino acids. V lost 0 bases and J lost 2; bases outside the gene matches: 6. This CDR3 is CSARDGRGPQETQYF. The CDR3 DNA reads TGCAGTGCTAGAGATGGGAGGGGACCTCAAGAGACCCAGTACTTC.

CDR3 loop: CASSLIQGRTEAFF. The CDR3 bases are TGTGCCAGCAGTTTAATCCAGGGGAGAACTGAAGCTTTCTTT. The chain has TRBV28 and TRBJ1-1, with D perhaps TRBD1 (6 bases). CDR1 and CDR2 from the germline V gene are MDHEN and SYDVKM. With 2 bases removed from V and 5 bases from J, the gap between germline ends came to 12 bases. This CDR3 comprises 14 residues.